This T cell receptor beta chain was observed in a study of T cell responses to AZD1222 COVID-19 vaccine. Whole-study findings and limits: Only six or seven AZD1222 recipients were seropositive at baseline.

As regards this clone: What it recognizes is unknown.

The table came from immunoSEQ multiplex PCR; TCRdb's copy has only in-frame clones and leaves some out. The sample has 110,000 to 150,000 clones, about 91% seen once. Germline V gene data show CDR1 as SNHLY and CDR2 as FYNNEI. The length of the CDR3 is 17 residues. Trimming pared 4 bases from V and 5 bases from J, leaving 20 bases between. This specimen consisted of peripheral blood, obtained on day 0 of AZD1222 vaccination. The gene calls are TRBV2 and TRBJ2-2; TRBD1 or TRBD2 may be the D gene (5 bases each). This clonotype was sampled from an adult in good health. In DNA form, the CDR3 reads TGTGCCAGCAGTGGAGGTGGGGCGGGTCCAAGTACCGGGGAGCTGTTTTTT. Its protein is CASSGGGAGPSTGELFF.